Following are 21 T cell receptor beta chains from one sample sequenced in a study of CD8+ T cells in alopecia areata. cDNA prepared by RNA extraction and subsequent reverse transcription served as the template for sequencing. TCRdb's copy holds only in-frame clones and misses some; the assay was immunoSEQ multiplex PCR. This sample has tens of thousands of clones; about 44% occur once, and the top ten carry just over 50%. Sequencing used NKG2D-low CD8+ T cells sorted from blood. These receptor sequences come from a human donor with alopecia areata.

J is TRBJ1-2 and V is TRBV9; D remains unclear. The CDR3 has 10 residues. Germline lookup yields CDR1 SGDLS and CDR2 YYNGEE. V lost 3 bases and J 11 bases, leaving 8 bases between the germline ends. The CDR3 reads CASSGPLYTF. The CDR3 DNA reads TGTGCCAGCAGCGGGCCTCTGTACACCTTC. Looking up the rest from reference TRBV9 and TRBJ1-2 gives the full variable domain: DSGVTQTPKHLITATGQRVTLRCSPRSGDLSVYWYQQSLDQGLQFLIQYYNGEERAKGNILERFSAQQFPDLHSELNLSSLELGDSALYFCASSGPLYTFGSGTRLTVV.

This clone has more than one count but fewer than ten. This chain links TRBV28 with TRBJ1-1; D unresolved. V was clipped by 3 bases and J by 5 bases, with 4 bases between them. CDR1 MDHEN and CDR2 SYDVKM come from the germline V gene. The length of the CDR3 is 11 residues. In DNA form, the CDR3 reads TGTGCCAGCAGTTTTGGGACTGAAGCTTTCTTT. Translating gives CASSFGTEAFF.

The chain carries TRBV6-5 and TRBJ2-7; no firm D call. Germline values: CDR1 MNHEY, CDR2 SVGAGI. The CDR3 runs 13 residues. Trimming removed 0 bases from V and 3 bases from J, with 6 bases in between. The CDR3: CASSYSVGYEQYF. The CDR3 DNA is TGTGCCAGCAGTTACTCGGTAGGCTACGAGCAGTACTTC.

The rearrangement links TRBV20-1 to TRBJ2-1; weak D call: TRBD1 (5 bases). Looked up from germline, CDR1 is DFQATT and CDR2 is SNEGSKA (reference sequence). CDR3 length equals 11 residues. V was shortened by 3 bases and J by 9 bases, with 9 bases between the two germline ends. CDR3 nucleotides: TGCAGTGCTAGGTCAGGGCCTGAGCAGTTCTTC. It translates to CSARSGPEQFF.

CDR3 DNA: TGTGCCAGCAGGGGGACAGGGGCCTACGAGCAGTACTTC. It encodes CASRGTGAYEQYF. The rearrangement uses TRBV2 and TRBJ2-7; 10 nucleotides align to TRBD1. The CDR3 runs to 13 residues. CDR1 is SNHLY and CDR2 is FYNNEI in the germline V gene. Trimming took 6 bases from V and 2 from J; bases not matched to a gene: 1.

This clone was counted a single time. The DNA for the CDR3 is TGTGCTAGTGGTTACAGCTCCTCCTACAATGAGCAGTTCTTC. Protein sequence: CASGYSSSYNEQFF. The gene calls are TRBV12-5 and TRBJ2-1; D gene unclear. This CDR3 comprises 14 residues. Trimming shortened V by 4 bases and J by 0 bases, and 7 bases separated the two germline ends. The germline CDR1 and CDR2 sequences are LGHNT and FRNRAP.

This chain uses TRBV19 with TRBJ2-1, with TRBD2 matching 8 bases. The CDR3 length is 14 residues. CDR1 and CDR2 from the germline V gene are LNHDA and SQIVND (reference sequence). V lost 6 bases, J lost 7 bases, and 8 bases stayed unmatched. The CDR3 coding sequence is TGTGCCAGTAGGGGGACTAGGGTGAAGAATGAGCAGTTCTTC. It yields the protein CASRGTRVKNEQFF.

The chain combines TRBV2 with TRBJ2-7, with no clear D. V was clipped by 4 bases and J by 1 base, with 8 bases between them. Germline assignment: CDR1 SNHLY and CDR2 FYNNEI. The CDR3 runs 13 residues. The CDR3 DNA reads TGTGCCAGCAGTGGTGGTTTTTCCTACGAGCAGTACTTC. Its protein product is CASSGGFSYEQYF.

The rearrangement joins TRBV10-3 to TRBJ2-7; D might be TRBD1 or TRBD2, each matching 5 bases. The CDR3 contains 14 residues. Germline V lookup: CDR1 ENHRY, CDR2 SYGVKD. Trimming shortened V by 6 bases and J by 4 bases, and 16 bases separated the two germline ends. CDR3 bases: TGTGCCATCAGCCTTAACGGGGCAGGGTACGAGCAGTACTTC. Translation: CAISLNGAGYEQYF.

This clone was seen a handful of times. The CDR3 sequence is CSVGTGAGGYTF. The CDR3 nucleotides are TGCAGCGTTGGGACAGGGGCGGGTGGCTACACCTTC. The rearrangement links TRBV29-1 to TRBJ1-2, with 9 nucleotides matching TRBD1. This CDR3 is built from 12 residues. With 4 bases clipped from V and 7 bases from J, the junction kept 4 bases outside the gene matches. The germline CDR1 and CDR2 sequences are SQVTM and ANQGSEA.

The V call is TRBV5-1, the J call TRBJ2-3; D gene ambiguous. This CDR3 comprises 14 residues. The V end was cut by 0 bases, the J end by 3 bases, with 8 bases between. The germline V gene encodes CDR1 SGHRS and CDR2 YFSETQ. Written as DNA, the CDR3 is TGCGCCAGCAGCTTGGGGCTGTTAACAGATACGCAGTATTTT. This translates into CASSLGLLTDTQYF.

In the case of this clone: This CDR3 is missing its conserved last phenylalanine or tryptophan, likely due to a read error. It is unclear where the CDR3 begins or ends on the DNA, so no DNA is shown, and the CDR3 is as TCRdb lists it. V is TRBV11-2 and J is TRBJ2-3. The CDR3 contains 12 residues when both ends are counted. Looked up from germline, CDR1 is SGHAT and CDR2 is FQNNGV. CDR3: CASSLGVGPTPL.

The V gene is TRBV30, the J gene TRBJ2-1; D unresolved. The V end lost 7 bases, the J end lost 5 bases, and 6 bases lay between the germline ends. This CDR3 spans 10 amino acids. The germline V gene encodes CDR1 GTSNPN and CDR2 SVGIG (reference sequence). CDR3 sequence reads: CALDDNEQFF. The CDR3 DNA reads as TGTGCCTTAGACGACAATGAGCAGTTCTTC. Full variable domain (outside the CDR3, taken from reference TRBV30 and TRBJ2-1): SQTIHQWPATLVQPVGSPLSLECTVEGTSNPNLYWYRQAAGRGLQLLFYSVGIGQISSEVPQNLSASRPQDRQFILSSKKLLLSDSGFYLCALDDNEQFFGPGTRLTVL.

The chain's CDR3 is CASGAVAYEQYF. As DNA, the CDR3 is TGTGCCTCAGGGGCCGTGGCCTACGAGCAGTACTTC. The chain is built from TRBV27 and TRBJ2-7; D possibly corresponds to TRBD1 (6 bases). Germline assignment: CDR1 MNHEY and CDR2 SMNVEV (reference sequence). The V and J ends lost 11 bases and 2 bases respectively, with 13 bases between them. This CDR3 spans 12 amino acids.

The chain joins TRBV19 to TRBJ2-7; 10 bases agree with TRBD1. Germline CDR1 LNHDA, CDR2 SQIVND (reference sequence). This CDR3 has 14 residues. V dropped 6 bases and J dropped 3; count of bases not matched to a gene: 5. CDR3 residues: CASSATGGFYEQYF. As DNA, the CDR3 is TGTGCCAGTAGCGCGACAGGGGGCTTCTACGAGCAGTACTTC.

The J gene is TRBJ2-7, the V gene TRBV6-5; 8 nucleotides match TRBD2. The V and J ends lost 6 bases and 1 base, in that order; junction bases with no gene match: 8. The CDR3 is 15 residues long. Germline V gene sequence: CDR1 MNHEY, CDR2 SVGAGI. The CDR3 DNA reads as TGTGCCAGCAGCTTTGTGGCGGGGGGTTCCTACGAGCAGTACTTC. Translating gives CASSFVAGGSYEQYF.

The V and J genes are TRBV6-4 and TRBJ2-3; 10 bases match TRBD2. CDR3 size: 16 residues. Per germline, CDR1 MRHNA and CDR2 SNTAGT. The J segment lost 4 bases and the V segment lost 5 bases, leaving 9 bases of the junction unmatched. CDR3 amino acids: CASSLPSGGASDTQYF. The CDR3 DNA reads as TGTGCCAGCAGTCTCCCTAGCGGGGGTGCGTCAGATACGCAGTATTTT.

The rearrangement links TRBV7-2 to TRBJ2-5, with unresolved D. The CDR3 loop spans 16 amino acids. V lost 5 bases and J 2 bases, leaving 18 bases between the germline ends. Germline assignment: CDR1 SGHTA and CDR2 FQGNSA. The CDR3 bases are TGTGCCAGCAGCACCGGGCGGCTAGGGCTACAAGAGACCCAGTACTTC. Amino acids: CASSTGRLGLQETQYF.

This clone has only a few counts. Other DNA sequences in the same sample also yield this CDR3. This chain uses TRBV29-1 with TRBJ2-1; 13 bases agree with TRBD2. Germline V gene sequence: CDR1 SQVTM, CDR2 ANQGSEA. CDR3 length: 17 residues. V gave up 1 base and J gave up 0 bases; unmatched junction bases: 3. In DNA, the CDR3 is TGCAGCGTTGAAGGACTAGCGGGAGGCCACTCCTACAATGAGCAGTTCTTC. Encoded protein: CSVEGLAGGHSYNEQFF.

This clone has more than one count but fewer than ten. The chain carries TRBV7-9 and TRBJ1-4, with D unresolved. Germline loops: CDR1 SEHNR, CDR2 FQNEAQ (reference sequence). V shed 5 bases and J shed 7 bases, with 17 bases lying between them. The CDR3 is 15 residues long. Here the CDR3 DNA reads TGTGCCAGCAGCCCGACTACAGTGGGCCGTGAAAAACTGTTTTTT. Protein sequence: CASSPTTVGREKLFF.

This clone was seen ten or more times. The gene calls are TRBV7-9 and TRBJ2-6; D unclear. V dropped 3 bases and J dropped 2 bases, with 14 bases sitting between them. Per the germline V gene, CDR1 is SEHNR and CDR2 is FQNEAQ (reference sequence). The CDR3 loop spans 17 amino acids. CDR3 residues: CASSFGDSHTGANVLTF. DNA for the CDR3: TGTGCCAGCAGCTTTGGCGATTCCCATACTGGGGCCAACGTCCTGACTTTC.